These 27 T cell receptor beta chains came from one sample sequenced in a study of molecular identifiers for immune sequencing clone quantification. From the PCR reads, TCRdb called clonotypes with MiXCR, one entry per CDR3 protein. The sample has about 510,000 distinct CDR3 sequences, over 20% seen once. The sample taken for sequencing was naive CD8+ T cells from blood, with Jurkat cell RNA spiked in. Subset meaning: FACS-sorted CD8+CD4-CCR7+CD45RA+ naive T cells. These receptors all come from a human donor in good health. Some libraries in this study had Jurkat cell RNA spiked in.

About this clonotype itself: A clone one base away is much larger, so this may be a read error. This sequence joins TRBV5-6 and TRBJ1-1; D gene unclear. Germline CDR1 reads SGHDT; CDR2 reads YYEEEE. V lost 2 bases to trimming and J lost 2 bases, with 13 bases between them. CDR3 length: 15 amino acids. The CDR3 spells CASSFGRGVNTEAFF. DNA for the CDR3: TGTGCCAGCAGCTTCGGACGGGGAGTCAACACTGAAGCTTTCTTT.

This chain connects TRBV19 to TRBJ2-3, with TRBD1 identical over 7 bases. J was trimmed by 4 bases and V by 7 bases; bases with no gene match: 11. The germline gives CDR1 LNHDA, CDR2 SQIVND (reference sequence). The CDR3 loop spans 15 amino acids. CDR3 sequence (DNA): TGTGCCAGTAACCCAGGACAGGCGGCCGCAGATACGCAGTATTTT. Translating it yields CASNPGQAAADTQYF.

Many counts were recorded for this clonotype. The gene calls are TRBV7-6 and TRBJ1-5; the D gene is possibly TRBD1 (6 bases). The CDR3 is 14 amino acids. CDR1 is SGHVS and CDR2 is FNYEAQ in the germline V gene. Trimming pared 5 bases from V and 3 bases from J, leaving 11 bases between. This chain's CDR3 is CASSRTANNQPQHF. The CDR3 DNA is TGTGCCAGCAGCCGGACAGCCAACAATCAGCCCCAGCATTTT.

This clonotype has a count of ten or more. CDR3 coding DNA: TGCGCCAGCAGCTTGGAGCCCAAAGATACGCAGTATTTT. Its protein product is CASSLEPKDTQYF. The V and J genes are TRBV5-1 and TRBJ2-3; D is uncertain. From germline, CDR1 is SGHRS and CDR2 YFSETQ. The CDR3 has 13 amino acids. Trimming took off 0 bases at V and 5 bases at J, with 7 bases between the two ends.

The rearrangement joins TRBV20-1 to TRBJ1-1; D is undetermined. Deletions cut 0 bases from V and 0 bases from J, with 17 bases between. The CDR3 length is 17 residues. Per the germline V gene, CDR1 is DFQATT and CDR2 is SNEGSKA (reference sequence). The CDR3 is CSARDRMDQRLNTEAFF. Here the CDR3 DNA reads TGCAGTGCTAGAGATAGAATGGATCAGAGGTTGAACACTGAAGCTTTCTTT.

This clonotype was seen many times. The gene calls are TRBV24-1 and TRBJ2-2; no firm D call. Germline loops: CDR1 KGHDR, CDR2 SFDVKD. The V and J ends lost 1 base and 2 bases respectively, with 10 bases between them. The CDR3 has 16 amino acids. Here the CDR3 reads CATSDLGPENTGELFF. The CDR3 DNA reads TGTGCCACCAGTGATTTAGGGCCAGAAAACACCGGGGAGCTGTTTTTT.

Of note for this clonotype: At one of its ends the junction is not consistent with the germline gene, which may arise from a read error. The chain is built from TRBV7-9 and TRBJ2-5, with D hard to call. The V gene's germline CDR1 is SEHNR and CDR2 FQNEAQ (reference sequence). The CDR3 is 15 amino acids. The CDR3 region is CASSFGYQIGETQYF. For the CDR3, the DNA is TGTGCTAGCAGCTTTGGCTACCAGATAGGGGAGACCCAGTACTTC.

About this clonotype: A clone one base away is much larger, so this may be a read error. The V call is TRBV7-2, the J call TRBJ2-1; D unresolved. Germline V gene data show CDR1 as SGHTA and CDR2 as FQGNSA. The CDR3 contains 14 residues. V was shortened by 5 bases and J by 8 bases, with 16 bases between the two germline ends. CDR3 residues: CASSPPVGVYEQFF. The CDR3 DNA reads TGTGCCAGCAGCCCCCCCGTTGGGGTCTATGAGCAGTTCTTC.

This clonotype appeared many times. The chain carries TRBV4-3 and TRBJ2-3; 10 bases are shared with TRBD2. The J segment lost 5 bases and the V segment lost 2 bases, leaving 13 bases of the junction unmatched. This CDR3 has 18 residues. Germline-derived CDR1 and CDR2 are LGHNA and YSLEER. CDR3 loop: CASSQTLGLAGEGDTQYF. As DNA, the CDR3 is TGCGCCAGCAGCCAAACCCTGGGTCTAGCGGGAGAAGGAGATACGCAGTATTTT.

This clonotype came up a few times. The chain couples TRBV7-9 to TRBJ2-1, with TRBD2 identical over 7 bases. The CDR3 consists of 16 residues. CDR1 SEHNR and CDR2 FQNEAQ come from the germline V gene (reference sequence). V lost 4 bases and J lost 8; bases outside the gene matches: 14. The chain's CDR3 is CASSSSLAAGSDEQFF. The CDR3 bases are TGTGCCAGCAGCTCCAGCCTAGCGGCTGGCAGCGATGAGCAGTTCTTC.

The sample holds a few counts of this clonotype. This sequence joins TRBV5-5 and TRBJ2-5; 12 positions match TRBD2. Germline V gives CDR1 SGHKS, CDR2 YYEKEE (reference sequence). V shed 2 bases and J 4 bases; nucleotides not matched to a gene: 6. This CDR3 region has 16 residues. CDR3 in DNA: TGTGCCAGCAGCTTCCTGTCTAGCGGGGGGGCAGAGACCCAGTACTTC. Translation gives CASSFLSSGGAETQYF.

Ten or more counts support this clonotype. The CDR3 DNA sequence: TGTGCCAGCAGCTTAGGGACTAGCGGAATCTACGAGCAGTACTTC. This sequence encodes CASSLGTSGIYEQYF. The rearrangement joins TRBV7-2 to TRBJ2-7, with 10 bases that match TRBD2. V trimming: 1 base; J trimming: 3 bases; junction bases outside the gene matches: 3. This CDR3 has 15 amino acids. Germline lookup yields CDR1 SGHTA and CDR2 FQGNSA.

In the case of this clonotype: One base away lies a much larger clone, so this may be a sequencing read error. The CDR3 end shows no conserved phenylalanine or tryptophan, and so a read error is likely. This chain's CDR3 is CASSPDGLITYEQYL. The CDR3 nucleotides are TGTGCCAGCAGCCCGGACGGGCTTATAACCTACGAGCAGTACCTC. J is TRBJ2-7 and V is TRBV5-6, with D unresolved. The germline gives CDR1 SGHDT, CDR2 YYEEEE. The CDR3 consists of 15 residues. V dropped 4 bases and J dropped 2 bases, with 16 bases sitting between them.

This clonotype was seen repeatedly, ten times or more. The V and J genes are TRBV4-3 and TRBJ2-2; D uncertain. The germline CDR1 and CDR2 sequences are LGHNA and YSLEER. This CDR3 is 18 amino acids long. V was cut by 2 bases and J by 0 bases, with 16 bases left in between. Here the CDR3 reads CASSQSPSRLTNTGELFF. In DNA, the CDR3 is TGCGCCAGCAGCCAAAGCCCATCCAGGTTGACGAACACCGGGGAGCTGTTTTTT.

This clonotype was seen only a few times. V usage is TRBV27 and J usage is TRBJ2-7, with 7 bases aligning to TRBD2. The CDR3 consists of 16 residues. Germline loops: CDR1 MNHEY, CDR2 SMNVEV (reference sequence). Trimming at V came to 5 bases and at J to 2 bases, leaving 12 bases not matched to a gene. The DNA for the CDR3 is TGTGCCAGCAGTCGGGCCCCACTAGCGCTCACCTACGAGCAGTACTTC. It codes for CASSRAPLALTYEQYF.

This clonotype was recorded a few times. The rearrangement links TRBV4-1 to TRBJ1-6; D is possibly TRBD1 (5 bases). The CDR3 consists of 15 residues. Germline V CDR1 and CDR2: MGHRA, YSYEKL. V lost 4 bases and J 7 bases, leaving 14 bases between the germline ends. CDR3 in amino acids: CASSPRGTKNSPLHF. CDR3 nucleotide sequence: TGCGCCAGCAGCCCCCGCGGGACCAAAAATTCACCCCTCCACTTT.

The chain employs TRBV28 and TRBJ2-7; D is possibly TRBD1 (5 bases). V was clipped by 3 bases and J by 2 bases, with 14 bases between them. The CDR3 extends over 15 amino acids. CDR1 is MDHEN and CDR2 is SYDVKM in the germline V gene. The CDR3 spells CASSFSQEFPYEQYF. For the CDR3, the DNA is TGTGCCAGCAGTTTTTCACAGGAATTTCCCTACGAGCAGTACTTC.

This clonotype has a single count. Possible read error: a much larger clone is one base away. The rearrangement joins TRBV14 to TRBJ2-7; D gene unclear. V was trimmed by 4 bases and J by 3 bases, leaving 4 bases between them. CDR3 length: 11 amino acids. Germline CDR1 and CDR2: SGHDN and FVKESK. The CDR3 DNA is TGTGCCAGCAGCCGGTGCTACGAGCAGTACTTC. Translation: CASSRCYEQYF. Filled out from reference TRBV14 and TRBJ2-7, the complete variable domain reads EAGVTQFPSHSVIEKGQTVTLRCDPISGHDNLYWYRRVMGKEIKFLLHFVKESKQDESGMPNNRFLAERTGGTYSTLKVQPAELEDSGVYFCASSRCYEQYFGPGTRLTVT.

In this sample, this clonotype turned up a few times. The V and J genes are TRBV9 and TRBJ2-7, with 10 bases aligning to TRBD2. Per the germline V gene, CDR1 is SGDLS and CDR2 is YYNGEE. The CDR3 is 15 residues long. V shed 1 base and J 6 bases; nucleotides not matched to a gene: 7. The CDR3 DNA sequence: TGTGCCAGCAGCGTATCTGGACAGCGGGGGGGCGAGCAGTACTTC. Translated, it gives CASSVSGQRGGEQYF.

As to this clonotype: This could be a read error, since a much larger clone is one nucleotide away. The chain links TRBV4-1 to TRBJ1-1, with no clear D. The CDR3 has 15 amino acids. Trimming took 6 bases from V and 6 from J, leaving 20 bases between them. Germline V CDR1 and CDR2: MGHRA, YSYEKL. The CDR3 protein is CASSLAPTAFSEAFF. For the CDR3, the DNA is TGCGCCAGCAGTCTCGCGCCAACAGCTTTTTCTGAAGCTTTCTTT.

This clonotype was counted only a few times. V and J are TRBV4-1 and TRBJ1-2; no definite D call. V was cut by 0 bases and J by 0 bases, with 11 bases left in between. The CDR3 runs 16 residues. The germline CDR1 and CDR2 sequences are MGHRA and YSYEKL. This chain's CDR3 is CASSQDSVYSNYGYTF. In DNA form, the CDR3 reads TGCGCCAGCAGCCAAGATTCAGTTTACTCTAACTATGGCTACACCTTC.

This clonotype was counted ten times or more. This chain uses TRBV19 with TRBJ2-5; possible D gene TRBD2, 7 bases. Trimming stripped 4 bases from V and 5 bases from J, with 26 bases between. Per the germline V gene, CDR1 is LNHDA and CDR2 is SQIVND (reference sequence). The CDR3 runs to 18 residues. CDR3 protein: CASSNQGSGGSLVETQYF. Here the CDR3 DNA reads TGTGCCAGTAGTAACCAGGGGAGTGGCGGGAGCCTGGTTGAGACCCAGTACTTC.

The rearrangement joins TRBV7-6 to TRBJ2-3, with 8 nucleotides matching TRBD2. Germline-derived CDR1 and CDR2 are SGHVS and FNYEAQ. The CDR3 runs to 18 residues. Trimming at V came to 5 bases and at J to 1 base, leaving 14 bases not matched to a gene. This CDR3 is CASSTLLGPAGGTDTQYF. DNA of the CDR3: TGTGCCAGCAGCACACTTCTCGGACCAGCGGGAGGCACAGATACGCAGTATTTT.

Comments on this clonotype: At one end the junction does not follow the germline gene, possibly because of a read error. The genes are TRBV28 and TRBJ1-5; D is ambiguous. Per the germline V gene, CDR1 is MDHEN and CDR2 is SYDVKM. The CDR3 consists of 14 residues. The CDR3 reads CAGSLGRQNQPQHF. CDR3 nucleotides: TGTGCCGGCAGTTTAGGCAGGCAAAATCAGCCCCAGCATTTT.

This clonotype occurred many times. The chain links TRBV5-5 to TRBJ1-1; tentatively, D is TRBD1 (5 bases). V gave up 0 bases and J gave up 6 bases, with 9 bases separating them. CDR1 and CDR2 from the germline V gene are SGHKS and YYEKEE (reference sequence). This CDR3 has 13 amino acids. The CDR3 nucleotides are TGTGCCAGCAGCTTGGAGGGGAGTGCTGAAGCTTTCTTT. Translating gives CASSLEGSAEAFF.

This clonotype came up a few times. No DNA is shown, since the ends of the CDR3 on it are uncertain; the CDR3 is the one TCRdb lists. This chain joins TRBV7-5 and TRBJ2-1; the table names TRBD1, a call not compared with the DNA. TRBV7-5 is labeled a pseudogene. The CDR3 totals 19 residues, both ends included. The CDR3 spells CISVPEALGPLDRGPEQFF.

This chain joins TRBV20-1 and TRBJ1-2; D is unresolved. The germline V gene has CDR1 DFQATT and CDR2 SNEGSKA (reference sequence). V lost 3 bases to trimming and J lost 2 bases, with 10 bases between them. This CDR3 spans 13 amino acids. In nucleotides, the CDR3 is TGCAGTGCTAGGAGTGAAGGGAACTATGGCTACACCTTC. It codes for CSARSEGNYGYTF.